These T cell receptor beta chains were read from a single sample in a study of T cell responses to AZD1222 COVID-19 vaccine. TCRdb keeps only in-frame clones here, not all; method: immunoSEQ multiplex PCR. The sample lists 95,000 to 150,000 clones, approximately 88% seen once, with around 6.1% in the top ten. This material consisted of peripheral blood, taken on day 0 of AZD1222 vaccination. All receptors derive from an adult in good health. The CDR3 runs from the conserved cysteine through the conserved F or W. A D gene is named only where the DNA matches it firmly. Only part of the rows carry a size: once, few, many, or a class if the clone is expanded.

d_gene,j_gene,abundance,v_gene,CDR3aa,CDR3nt
.,TRBJ1-2,few,TRBV4-2,CASSQDVGGRGYTF,TGTGCCAGCAGCCAAGATGTGGGGGGCAGGGGCTACACCTTC
TRBD2,TRBJ2-1,.,TRBV18,CASSQTLAGAYNEQFF,TGTGCCAGCTCACAAACACTAGCGGGAGCCTACAATGAGCAGTTCTTC
.,TRBJ1-2,.,TRBV5-4,CASSLGGTNYGYTF,TGTGCCAGCAGCTTGGGGGGGACTAACTATGGCTACACCTTC
.,TRBJ1-6,.,TRBV27,CASSSRGDRNYNSPLHF,TGTGCCAGCAGTTCCCGGGGAGACCGAAACTATAATTCACCCCTCCACTTT
TRBD2,TRBJ2-1,.,TRBV4-2,CASSQEGLAVLGEQFF,TGTGCCAGCAGCCAAGAGGGACTAGCGGTCTTGGGGGAGCAGTTCTTC
.,TRBJ1-2,.,TRBV12-3/TRBV12-4,CASSLVQAGGYTF,TGTGCCAGCAGTTTGGTACAGGCGGGCGGCTACACCTTC
TRBD2,TRBJ2-5,once,TRBV30,CAWSVGLADKETQYF,TGTGCCTGGAGTGTCGGACTAGCGGATAAAGAGACCCAGTACTTC
.,TRBJ1-6,.,TRBV7-6,CASSRHDRMSSYNSPLHF,TGTGCCAGCAGCCGACATGACAGGATGAGCTCCTATAATTCACCCCTCCACTTT
.,TRBJ1-2,.,TRBV25-1,CASSDRRAGKYGYTF,TGTGCCAGCAGTGACAGGAGGGCAGGGAAGTATGGCTACACCTTC
.,TRBJ1-1,.,TRBV10-2,CASLSGTVNTEAFF,TGCGCCAGCCTTTCCGGGACGGTGAACACTGAAGCTTTCTTT
.,TRBJ2-1,.,TRBV5-4,CASSRGGQNTYNEQFF,TGTGCCAGCAGCAGGGGGGGGCAGAATACCTACAATGAGCAGTTCTTC
TRBD1,TRBJ1-5,.,TRBV19,CASSLPGTGNQPQHF,TGTGCCAGTAGTTTACCCGGGACAGGGAATCAGCCCCAGCATTTT
.,TRBJ1-4,.,TRBV25-1,CASSGSGATNEKLFF,TGTGCCAGCAGTGGTTCAGGGGCAACTAATGAAAAACTGTTTTTT
TRBD1,TRBJ2-7,.,TRBV27,CASSPTGSSYEQYF,TGTGCCAGCAGTCCGACAGGGAGCTCCTACGAGCAGTACTTC
TRBD1,TRBJ1-5,.,TRBV15,CATSRDRTGSNQPQHF,TGTGCCACCAGCAGAGATCGGACAGGAAGCAATCAGCCCCAGCATTTT
.,TRBJ1-3,.,TRBV19,CASLSSGNTIYF,TGTGCCAGTCTTTCTTCTGGAAACACCATATATTTT
TRBD1,TRBJ1-2,once,TRBV7-2,CASSLERQGADGYTF,TGTGCCAGCAGCTTAGAACGCCAGGGGGCCGATGGCTACACCTTC
.,TRBJ1-3,.,TRBV19,CASSIRSEGASGNTIYF,TGTGCCAGTAGTATACGGTCAGAGGGTGCGTCTGGAAACACCATATATTTT
TRBD2,TRBJ2-7,.,TRBV2,CATRLSGTSGRYEQYF,TGTGCCACCCGCTTATCCGGGACTAGCGGGAGATACGAGCAGTACTTC
TRBD1,TRBJ1-1,.,TRBV18,CASSPDRVGAEAFF,TGTGCCAGCTCACCGGACAGGGTAGGAGCTGAAGCTTTCTTT
.,TRBJ1-1,few,TRBV20-1,CSASRPLRRTEAFF,TGCAGTGCTAGTCGACCCCTACGGAGGACTGAAGCTTTCTTT
TRBD1,TRBJ2-5,.,TRBV10-3,CAIKGQGGKTQYF,TGTGCCATCAAGGGACAGGGAGGGAAGACCCAGTACTTC
.,TRBJ1-1,.,TRBV28,CATKQGGGNTEAFF,TGTGCCACCAAACAGGGAGGGGGGAACACTGAAGCTTTCTTT
.,TRBJ2-2,.,TRBV5-1,CASSLAATRALGELFF,TGCGCCAGCAGCTTGGCGGCGACTAGGGCTTTGGGGGAGCTGTTTTTT
TRBD1,TRBJ1-6,.,TRBV11-2,CASSYTPGQGSDNSPLHF,TGTGCCAGCAGCTACACTCCGGGACAGGGTTCGGATAATTCACCCCTCCACTTT
TRBD2,TRBJ2-3,.,TRBV28,CASSLTSGTKDTQYF,TGTGCCAGCAGTTTAACTAGCGGGACTAAGGATACGCAGTATTTT
.,TRBJ2-1,.,TRBV6-5,CASSYLYRGEQFF,TGTGCCAGCAGTTACCTTTATAGGGGTGAGCAGTTCTTC